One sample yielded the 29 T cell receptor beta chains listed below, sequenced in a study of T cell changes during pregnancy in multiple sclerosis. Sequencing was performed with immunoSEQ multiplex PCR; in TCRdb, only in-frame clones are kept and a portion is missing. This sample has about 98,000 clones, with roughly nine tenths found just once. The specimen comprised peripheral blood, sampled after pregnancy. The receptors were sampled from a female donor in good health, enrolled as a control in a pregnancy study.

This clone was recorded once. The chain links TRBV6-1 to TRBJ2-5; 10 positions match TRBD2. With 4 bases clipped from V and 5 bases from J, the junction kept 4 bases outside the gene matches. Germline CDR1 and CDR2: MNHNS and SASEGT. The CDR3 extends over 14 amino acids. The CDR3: CASSGTSGGETQYF. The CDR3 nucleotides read TGTGCCAGCAGTGGGACTAGCGGAGGGGAGACCCAGTACTTC.

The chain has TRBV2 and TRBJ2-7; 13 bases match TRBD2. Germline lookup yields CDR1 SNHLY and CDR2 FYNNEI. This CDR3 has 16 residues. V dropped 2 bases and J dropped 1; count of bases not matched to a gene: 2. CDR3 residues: CASSERTSGSSYEQYF. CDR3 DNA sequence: TGTGCCAGCAGTGAACGGACTAGCGGGAGTTCCTACGAGCAGTACTTC.

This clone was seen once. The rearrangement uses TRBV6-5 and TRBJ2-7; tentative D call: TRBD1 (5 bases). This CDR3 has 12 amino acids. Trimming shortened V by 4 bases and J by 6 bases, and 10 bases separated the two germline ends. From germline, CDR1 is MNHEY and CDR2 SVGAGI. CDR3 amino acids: CASSWGQSEQYF. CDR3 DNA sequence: TGTGCCAGCAGTTGGGGCCAGAGCGAGCAGTACTTC.

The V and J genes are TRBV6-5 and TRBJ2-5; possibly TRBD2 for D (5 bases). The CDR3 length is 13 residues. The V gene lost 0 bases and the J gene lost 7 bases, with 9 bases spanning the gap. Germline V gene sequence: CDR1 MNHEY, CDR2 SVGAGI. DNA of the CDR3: TGTGCCAGCAGTTACTCTCGAGGGCGGACCCAGTACTTC. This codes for CASSYSRGRTQYF.

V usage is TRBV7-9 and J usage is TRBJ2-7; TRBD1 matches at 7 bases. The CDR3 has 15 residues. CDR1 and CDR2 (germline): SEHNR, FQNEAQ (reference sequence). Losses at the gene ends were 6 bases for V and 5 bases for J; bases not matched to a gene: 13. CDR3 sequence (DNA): TGTGCCAGCAGGACATCCGAGACAGGGTTCGACGAGCAGTACTTC. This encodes CASRTSETGFDEQYF.

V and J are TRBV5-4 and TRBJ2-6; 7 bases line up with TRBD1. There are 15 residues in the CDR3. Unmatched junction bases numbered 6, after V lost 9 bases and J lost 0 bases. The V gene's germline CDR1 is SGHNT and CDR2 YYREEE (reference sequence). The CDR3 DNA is TGTGCCACGGGACAGCCTAGCTCTGGGGCCAACGTCCTGACTTTC. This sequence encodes CATGQPSSGANVLTF.

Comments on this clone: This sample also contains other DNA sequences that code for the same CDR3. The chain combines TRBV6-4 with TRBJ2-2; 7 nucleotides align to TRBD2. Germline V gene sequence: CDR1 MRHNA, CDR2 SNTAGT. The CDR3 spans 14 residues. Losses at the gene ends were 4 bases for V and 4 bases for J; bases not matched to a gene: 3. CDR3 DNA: TGTGCCAGCAGTGCTAGCGGAGGCACCGGGGAGCTGTTTTTT. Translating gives CASSASGGTGELFF.

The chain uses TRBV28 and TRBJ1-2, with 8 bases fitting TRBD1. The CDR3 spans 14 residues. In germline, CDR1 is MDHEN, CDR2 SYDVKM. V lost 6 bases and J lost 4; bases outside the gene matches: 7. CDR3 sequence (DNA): TGTGCCAGCAGGGACAGGGCGTCATTCTATGGCTACACCTTC. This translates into CASRDRASFYGYTF.

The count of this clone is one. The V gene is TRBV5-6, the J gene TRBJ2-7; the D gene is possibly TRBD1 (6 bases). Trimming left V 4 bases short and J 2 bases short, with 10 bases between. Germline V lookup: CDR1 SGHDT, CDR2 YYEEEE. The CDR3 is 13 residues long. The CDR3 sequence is CASSPTGAYEQYF. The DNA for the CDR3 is TGTGCCAGCAGCCCGACAGGCGCCTACGAGCAGTACTTC. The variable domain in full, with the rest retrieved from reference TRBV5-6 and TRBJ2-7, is DAGVTQSPTHLIKTRGQQVTLRCSPKSGHDTVSWYQQALGQGPQFIFQYYEEEERQRGNFPDRFSGHQFPNYSSELNVNALLLGDSALYLCASSPTGAYEQYFGPGTRLTVT.

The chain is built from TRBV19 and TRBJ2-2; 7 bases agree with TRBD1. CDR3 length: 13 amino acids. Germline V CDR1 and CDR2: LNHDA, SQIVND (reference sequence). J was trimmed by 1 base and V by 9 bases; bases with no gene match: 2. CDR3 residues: CASRTGNTGELFF. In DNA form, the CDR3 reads TGTGCCAGCAGGACAGGGAACACCGGGGAGCTGTTTTTT.

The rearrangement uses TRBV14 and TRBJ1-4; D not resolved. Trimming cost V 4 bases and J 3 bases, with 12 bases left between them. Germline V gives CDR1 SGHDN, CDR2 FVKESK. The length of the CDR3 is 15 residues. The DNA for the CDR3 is TGTGCCAGCAGCCTTTCCCCCGTTGCTAATGAAAAACTGTTTTTT. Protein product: CASSLSPVANEKLFF. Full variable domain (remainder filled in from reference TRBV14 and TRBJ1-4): EAGVTQFPSHSVIEKGQTVTLRCDPISGHDNLYWYRRVMGKEIKFLLHFVKESKQDESGMPNNRFLAERTGGTYSTLKVQPAELEDSGVYFCASSLSPVANEKLFFGSGTQLSVL.

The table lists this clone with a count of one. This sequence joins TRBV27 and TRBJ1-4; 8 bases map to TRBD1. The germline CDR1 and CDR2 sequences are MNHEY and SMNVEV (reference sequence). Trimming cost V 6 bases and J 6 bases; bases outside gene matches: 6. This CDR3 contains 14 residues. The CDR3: CASRPQGAYEKLFF. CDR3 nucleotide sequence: TGTGCCAGCAGACCTCAGGGGGCCTATGAAAAACTGTTTTTT.

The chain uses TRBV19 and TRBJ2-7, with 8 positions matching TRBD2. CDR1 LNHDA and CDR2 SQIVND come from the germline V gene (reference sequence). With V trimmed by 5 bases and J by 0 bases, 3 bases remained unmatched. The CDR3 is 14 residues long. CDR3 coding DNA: TGTGCCAGTAGTGTAAGCGGGAGCTCCTACGAGCAGTACTTC. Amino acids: CASSVSGSSYEQYF.

CDR3 protein: CASSLGSGSGNTIYF. The DNA for the CDR3 is TGTGCCAGCAGCTTAGGATCGGGCTCTGGAAACACCATATATTTT. V and J are TRBV11-1 and TRBJ1-3; no clear D. Trimming removed 1 base at V and 0 bases at J, with 7 bases between. Germline values: CDR1 SGHAT, CDR2 FQDESV (reference sequence). The CDR3 covers 15 residues.

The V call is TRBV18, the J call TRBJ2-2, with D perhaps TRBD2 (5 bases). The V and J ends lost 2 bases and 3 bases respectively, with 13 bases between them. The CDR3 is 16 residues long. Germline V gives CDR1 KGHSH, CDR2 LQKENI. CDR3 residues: CASSPNKVAHTGELFF. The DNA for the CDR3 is TGTGCCAGCTCACCAAACAAGGTAGCGCACACCGGGGAGCTGTTTTTT.

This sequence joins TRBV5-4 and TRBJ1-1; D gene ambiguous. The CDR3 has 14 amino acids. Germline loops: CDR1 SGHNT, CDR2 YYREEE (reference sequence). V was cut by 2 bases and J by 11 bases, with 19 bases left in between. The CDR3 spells CASSFWGGVEEAFF. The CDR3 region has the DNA TGTGCCAGCAGCTTTTGGGGAGGTGTGGAAGAGGCTTTCTTT.

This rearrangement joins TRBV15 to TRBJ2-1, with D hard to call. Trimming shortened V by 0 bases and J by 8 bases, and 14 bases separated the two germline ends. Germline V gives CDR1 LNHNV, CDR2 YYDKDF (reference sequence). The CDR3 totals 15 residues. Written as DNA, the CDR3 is TGTGCCACCAGCAGAGAAGGCTACACTCGGGATGAGCAGTTCTTC. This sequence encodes CATSREGYTRDEQFF.

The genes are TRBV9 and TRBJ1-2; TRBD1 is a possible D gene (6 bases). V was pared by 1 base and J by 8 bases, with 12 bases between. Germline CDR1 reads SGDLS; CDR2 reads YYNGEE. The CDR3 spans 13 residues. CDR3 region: CASSVTGFEGYTF. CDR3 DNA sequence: TGTGCCAGCAGCGTAACAGGGTTCGAAGGCTACACCTTC.

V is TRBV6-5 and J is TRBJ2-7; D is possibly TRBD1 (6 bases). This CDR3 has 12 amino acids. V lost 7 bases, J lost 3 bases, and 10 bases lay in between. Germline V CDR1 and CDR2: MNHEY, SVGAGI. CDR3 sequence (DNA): TGTGCCAGCAAAACAGGGTTCTACGAGCAGTACTTC. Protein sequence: CASKTGFYEQYF.

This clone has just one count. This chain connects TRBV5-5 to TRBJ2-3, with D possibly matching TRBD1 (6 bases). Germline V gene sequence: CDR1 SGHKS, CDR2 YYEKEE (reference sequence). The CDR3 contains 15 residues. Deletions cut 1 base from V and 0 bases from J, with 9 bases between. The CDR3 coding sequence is TGTGCCAGCAGCTTGTCTGGACAGAGCACAGATACGCAGTATTTT. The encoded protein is CASSLSGQSTDTQYF. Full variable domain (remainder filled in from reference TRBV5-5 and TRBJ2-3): DAGVTQSPTHLIKTRGQQVTLRCSPISGHKSVSWYQQVLGQGPQFIFQYYEKEERGRGNFPDRFSARQFPNYSSELNVNALLLGDSALYLCASSLSGQSTDTQYFGPGTRLTVL.

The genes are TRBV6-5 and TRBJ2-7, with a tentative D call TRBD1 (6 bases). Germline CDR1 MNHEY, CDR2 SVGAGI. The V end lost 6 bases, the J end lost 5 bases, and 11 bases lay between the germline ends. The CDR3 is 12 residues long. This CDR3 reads CASSSGQNEQYF. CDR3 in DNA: TGTGCCAGCAGCTCCGGACAGAACGAGCAGTACTTC.

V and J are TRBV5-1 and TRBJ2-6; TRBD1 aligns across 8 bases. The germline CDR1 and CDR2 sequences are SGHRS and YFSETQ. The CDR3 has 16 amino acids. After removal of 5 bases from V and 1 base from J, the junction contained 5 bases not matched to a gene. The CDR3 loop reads CASRPRTGSGANVLTF. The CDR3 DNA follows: TGCGCCAGCAGGCCCAGGACAGGGTCTGGGGCCAACGTCCTGACTTTC.

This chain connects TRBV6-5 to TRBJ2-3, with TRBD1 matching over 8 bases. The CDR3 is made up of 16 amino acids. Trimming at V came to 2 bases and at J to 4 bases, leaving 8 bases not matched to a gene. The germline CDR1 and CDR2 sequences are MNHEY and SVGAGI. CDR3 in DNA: TGTGCCAGCAGTTACCTGAACGGACAGGGTCCAGATACGCAGTATTTT. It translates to CASSYLNGQGPDTQYF.

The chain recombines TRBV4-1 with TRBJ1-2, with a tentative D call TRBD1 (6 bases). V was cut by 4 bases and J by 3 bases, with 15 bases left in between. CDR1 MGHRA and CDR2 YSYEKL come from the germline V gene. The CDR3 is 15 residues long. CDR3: CASSLEQGPDYGYTF. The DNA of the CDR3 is TGCGCCAGCAGCCTCGAACAGGGACCAGACTATGGCTACACCTTC.

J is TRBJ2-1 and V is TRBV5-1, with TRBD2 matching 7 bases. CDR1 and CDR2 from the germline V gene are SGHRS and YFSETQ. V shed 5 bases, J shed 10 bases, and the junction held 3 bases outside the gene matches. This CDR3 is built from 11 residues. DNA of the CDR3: TGCGCCAGCAGAACGGGACTAGAGCAGTTCTTC. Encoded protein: CASRTGLEQFF.

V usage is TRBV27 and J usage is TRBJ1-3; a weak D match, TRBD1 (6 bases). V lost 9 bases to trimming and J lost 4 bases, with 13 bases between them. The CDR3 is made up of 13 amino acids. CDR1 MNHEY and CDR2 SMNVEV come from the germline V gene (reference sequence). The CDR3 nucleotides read TGTGCCAGTAAAGGGGGGGGAGGAAACACCATATATTTT. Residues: CASKGGGGNTIYF.

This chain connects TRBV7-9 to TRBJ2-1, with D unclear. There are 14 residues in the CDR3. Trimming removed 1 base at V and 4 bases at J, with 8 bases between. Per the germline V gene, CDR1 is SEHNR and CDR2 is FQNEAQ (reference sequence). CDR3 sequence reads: CASSLGASYNEQFF. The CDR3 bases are TGTGCCAGCAGCTTAGGGGCCTCTTACAATGAGCAGTTCTTC.

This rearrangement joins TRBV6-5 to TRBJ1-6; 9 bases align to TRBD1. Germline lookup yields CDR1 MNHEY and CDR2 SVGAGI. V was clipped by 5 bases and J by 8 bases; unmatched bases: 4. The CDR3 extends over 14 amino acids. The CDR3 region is CASSQDRGDSPLHF. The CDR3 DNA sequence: TGTGCCAGCAGTCAGGACAGGGGCGATTCACCCCTCCACTTT.

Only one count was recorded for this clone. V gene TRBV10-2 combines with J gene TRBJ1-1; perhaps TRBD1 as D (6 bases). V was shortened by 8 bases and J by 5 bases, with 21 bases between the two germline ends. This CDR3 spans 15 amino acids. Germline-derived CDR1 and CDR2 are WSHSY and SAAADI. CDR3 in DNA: TGCGCCAGCGGAAGTCGGTCCGGGGGGCGAACTGAAGCTTTCTTT. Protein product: CASGSRSGGRTEAFF.